This T cell receptor beta chain is from a study of blood T cell repertoires in COVID-19. About the research overall: Sources were T cells, B-cell-depleted T cells, or PBMCs; the material itself was cDNA or gDNA.

Germline lookup yields CDR1 MGHRA and CDR2 YSYEKL. The V gene end was trimmed by 5 bases and the J gene end by 7 bases; junction bases not matched to a gene: 10. CDR3 length: 15 residues. Assay: immunoSEQ multiplex PCR; the TCRdb copy retains only in-frame clones and omits some. Of about 69,000 clones listed, roughly 80% are singletons. Sequenced input: peripheral blood. This sequence was found in a woman aged 80 or older with acute or convalescent COVID-19. V gene TRBV4-1 combines with J gene TRBJ2-7; 11 nucleotides match TRBD1. The CDR3 sequence: CASSSGQGAPREQYF. CDR3 nucleotides: TGCGCCAGCAGCTCAGGACAGGGGGCGCCGAGAGAGCAGTACTTC.